This T cell receptor (beta chain) was profiled in a study of T-cell memory formation after mild COVID-19. Study findings and constraints: Mostly located in CM and EM were contracting CD4+ clones, with contracting CD8+ clones located in EMRA.

cDNA libraries for TCR alpha and TCR beta, carrying sample barcodes and UMIs, came from 5'RACE with constant-segment primers. A single record per CDR3 protein comes from TCRdb applying MiXCR to the 5' RACE reads. In the table there are 450,000 or so distinct CDR3 sequences, around 27% of which are singletons. This CDR3 contains 13 residues. V was shortened by 4 bases and J by 3 bases, with 10 bases between the two germline ends. Germline CDR1 is SGHRS and CDR2 is YFSETQ. This clonotype was recorded at least ten times. Its antigen is unknown. The TCR comes from an adult woman who had mild COVID-19 (a few samples of this study predate the infection). Cell type and time point are not known. What was sequenced was PBMCs or a T cell subset sorted from them (not recorded which). The chain uses TRBV5-1 and TRBJ2-5, with D possibly matching TRBD2 (6 bases). This CDR3 reads CASSLPGEETQYF. For the CDR3, the DNA is TGCGCCAGCAGCCTGCCGGGAGAAGAGACCCAGTACTTC.